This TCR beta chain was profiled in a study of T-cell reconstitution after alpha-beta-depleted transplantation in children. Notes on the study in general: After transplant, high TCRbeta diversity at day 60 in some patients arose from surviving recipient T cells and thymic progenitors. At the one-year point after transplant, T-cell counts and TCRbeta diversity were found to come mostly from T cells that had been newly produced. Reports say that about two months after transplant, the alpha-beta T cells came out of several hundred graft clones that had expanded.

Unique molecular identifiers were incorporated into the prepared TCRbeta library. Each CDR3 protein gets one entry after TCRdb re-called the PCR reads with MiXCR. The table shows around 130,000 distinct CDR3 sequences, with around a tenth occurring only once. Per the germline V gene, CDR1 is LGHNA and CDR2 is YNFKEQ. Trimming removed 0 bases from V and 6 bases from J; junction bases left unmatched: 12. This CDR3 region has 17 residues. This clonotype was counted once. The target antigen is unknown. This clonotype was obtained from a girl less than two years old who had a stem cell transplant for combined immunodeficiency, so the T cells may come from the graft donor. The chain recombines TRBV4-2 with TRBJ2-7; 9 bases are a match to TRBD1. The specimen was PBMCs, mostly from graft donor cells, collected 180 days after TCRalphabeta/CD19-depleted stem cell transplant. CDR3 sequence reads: CASSQDPNRGLAIEQYF. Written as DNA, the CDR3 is TGTGCCAGCAGCCAAGATCCAAACAGGGGGCTGGCTATCGAGCAGTACTTC.